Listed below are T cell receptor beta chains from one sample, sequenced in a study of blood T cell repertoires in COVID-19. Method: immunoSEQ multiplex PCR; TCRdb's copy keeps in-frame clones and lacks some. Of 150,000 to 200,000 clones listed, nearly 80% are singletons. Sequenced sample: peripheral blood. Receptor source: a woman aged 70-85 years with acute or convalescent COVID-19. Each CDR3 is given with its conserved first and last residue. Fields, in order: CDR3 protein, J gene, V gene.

CDR3aa: CASSWTSGSNEQFF
j_gene: TRBJ2-1
v_gene: TRBV5-1

CDR3aa: CASSPLRNTEAFF
j_gene: TRBJ1-1
v_gene: TRBV19

CDR3aa: CASSLDILGGETDTQYF
j_gene: TRBJ2-3
v_gene: TRBV7-6

CDR3aa: CASSRRDRAEAFF
j_gene: TRBJ1-1
v_gene: TRBV13

CDR3aa: CAWSTIRLGSSYNEQFF
j_gene: TRBJ2-1
v_gene: TRBV30

CDR3aa: CASSARRTGYEKLFF
j_gene: TRBJ1-4
v_gene: TRBV19

CDR3aa: CASSYQGRPQETQYF
j_gene: TRBJ2-5
v_gene: TRBV6-5

CDR3aa: CASSPVSGGEQFF
j_gene: TRBJ2-1
v_gene: TRBV5-4

CDR3aa: CASSMTGRAGEQFF
j_gene: TRBJ2-1
v_gene: TRBV19

CDR3aa: CASSLDTNYGYTF
j_gene: TRBJ1-2
v_gene: TRBV7-8

CDR3aa: CASSLAARFGGSYNEQFF
j_gene: TRBJ2-1
v_gene: TRBV5-4

CDR3aa: CASSFPGGIQYF
j_gene: TRBJ2-4
v_gene: TRBV27

CDR3aa: CASSKGTGTGELFF
j_gene: TRBJ2-2
v_gene: TRBV7-2

CDR3aa: CASSLGPSGAGGYEQYF
j_gene: TRBJ2-7
v_gene: TRBV7-3

CDR3aa: CASGLAVGQVLDQPQHF
j_gene: TRBJ1-5
v_gene: TRBV12-5

CDR3aa: CASSSVGVGGETQYF
j_gene: TRBJ2-5
v_gene: TRBV6-2/TRBV6-3

CDR3aa: CASRLAGQSYEQYF
j_gene: TRBJ2-7
v_gene: TRBV6-5

CDR3aa: CASSDGEVLQETQYF
j_gene: TRBJ2-5
v_gene: TRBV6-1

CDR3aa: CASSGSSYNEQFF
j_gene: TRBJ2-1
v_gene: TRBV5-1

CDR3aa: CASSHRTSGEFF
j_gene: TRBJ2-1
v_gene: TRBV12-3/TRBV12-4

CDR3aa: CASSIGDRSSYEQYF
j_gene: TRBJ2-7
v_gene: TRBV19

CDR3aa: CASSPNTGGDSGKLFF
j_gene: TRBJ1-4
v_gene: TRBV18

CDR3aa: CASIHDRVGFGYTF
j_gene: TRBJ1-2
v_gene: TRBV5-8

CDR3aa: CASSLPGYNEQFF
j_gene: TRBJ2-1
v_gene: TRBV5-4

CDR3aa: CASSIPHRGAEAFF
j_gene: TRBJ1-1
v_gene: TRBV7-9

CDR3aa: CASSLGLSQHEQYF
j_gene: TRBJ2-7
v_gene: TRBV7-8

CDR3aa: CASSKQGDPNTEAFF
j_gene: TRBJ1-1
v_gene: TRBV18

CDR3aa: CASKPSGEGNEKLFF
j_gene: TRBJ1-4
v_gene: TRBV5-1

CDR3aa: CASGIRGTGELFF
j_gene: TRBJ2-2
v_gene: TRBV6-5